This T cell receptor beta chain emerged from a study of low-dose radiotherapy and immunotherapy resistance in tumors. The V end was cut by 4 bases, the J end by 1 base, with 20 bases between. The CDR3 sequence is 17 residues long. The germline V gene encodes CDR1 SGHTA and CDR2 FQGNSA. Covering alpha and beta chains, TRAV- and TRBV-specific primers were used for the first-strand cDNA. Using a constant-region primer together with a V-primer adapter, TCRs were subjected to 20 PCR cycles of amplification. TCRdb fed the reads into MiXCR, producing one record per CDR3 protein. The data contain tens of thousands of distinct CDR3 sequences, 20% to 25% of them singletons. Ten or more counts support this clonotype. The time point was: after trial treatment. Treatment here: LDRT plus nivolumab, ipilimumab, low-dose cyclophosphamide and aspirin (RACIN trial).

The specimen comprised PBMCs, sampled after low-dose radiotherapy plus immunotherapy. This chain uses TRBV7-2 with TRBJ2-7; weak D call: TRBD1 (6 bases). This clonotype was obtained from a female donor with ovarian cancer. The DNA of the CDR3 is TGTGCCAGCAGCTGGGGGCGGAGGACATTAGGGTCCTACGAGCAGTACTTC. Translation: CASSWGRRTLGSYEQYF.